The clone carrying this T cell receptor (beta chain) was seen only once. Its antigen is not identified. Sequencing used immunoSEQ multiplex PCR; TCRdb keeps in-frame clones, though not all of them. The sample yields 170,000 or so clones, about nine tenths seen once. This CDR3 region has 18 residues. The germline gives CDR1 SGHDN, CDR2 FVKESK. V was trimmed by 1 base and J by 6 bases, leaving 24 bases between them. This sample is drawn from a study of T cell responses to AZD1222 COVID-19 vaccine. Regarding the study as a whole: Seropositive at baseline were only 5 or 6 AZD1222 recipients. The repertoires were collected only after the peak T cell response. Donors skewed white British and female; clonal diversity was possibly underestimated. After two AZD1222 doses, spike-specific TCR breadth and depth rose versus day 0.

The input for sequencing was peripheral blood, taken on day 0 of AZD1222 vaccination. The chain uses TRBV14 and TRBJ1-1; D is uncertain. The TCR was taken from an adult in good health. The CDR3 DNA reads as TGTGCCAGCAGCCAAGGCGAGGGTGCACGAGTTTATTCACCTGAAGCTTTCTTT. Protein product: CASSQGEGARVYSPEAFF.